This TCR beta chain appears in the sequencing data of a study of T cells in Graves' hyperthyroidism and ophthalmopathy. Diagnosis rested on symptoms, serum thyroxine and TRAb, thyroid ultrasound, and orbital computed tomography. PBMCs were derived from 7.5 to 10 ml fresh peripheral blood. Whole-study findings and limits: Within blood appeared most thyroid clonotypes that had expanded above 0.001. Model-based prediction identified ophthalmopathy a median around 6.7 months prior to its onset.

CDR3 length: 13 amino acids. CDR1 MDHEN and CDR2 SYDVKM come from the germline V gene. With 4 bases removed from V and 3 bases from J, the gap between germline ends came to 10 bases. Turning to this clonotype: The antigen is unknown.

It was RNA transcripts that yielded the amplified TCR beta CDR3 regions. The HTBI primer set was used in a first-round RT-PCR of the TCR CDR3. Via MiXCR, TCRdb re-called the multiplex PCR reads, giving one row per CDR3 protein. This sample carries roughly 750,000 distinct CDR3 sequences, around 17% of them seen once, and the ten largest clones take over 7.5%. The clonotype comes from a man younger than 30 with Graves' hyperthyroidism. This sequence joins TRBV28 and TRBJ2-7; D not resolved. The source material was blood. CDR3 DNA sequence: TGTGCCAGCAGTTCCCCCACCCGCTACGAGCAGTACTTC. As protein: CASSSPTRYEQYF.